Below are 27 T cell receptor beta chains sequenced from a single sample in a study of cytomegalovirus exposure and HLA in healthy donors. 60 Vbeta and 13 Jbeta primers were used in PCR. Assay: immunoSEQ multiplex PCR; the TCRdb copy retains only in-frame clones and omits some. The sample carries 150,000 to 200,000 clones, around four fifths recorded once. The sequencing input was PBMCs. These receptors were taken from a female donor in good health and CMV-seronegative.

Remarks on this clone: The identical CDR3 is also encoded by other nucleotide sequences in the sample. In DNA, the CDR3 is TGCAGCGTTGGACAGGGCAATCAGCCCCAGCATTTT. This translates into CSVGQGNQPQHF. The chain is built from TRBV29-1 and TRBJ1-5, with D tentatively TRBD1 (6 bases). This CDR3 region has 12 residues. Germline loops: CDR1 SQVTM, CDR2 ANQGSEA. With 4 bases removed from V and 2 bases from J, the gap between germline ends came to 6 bases.

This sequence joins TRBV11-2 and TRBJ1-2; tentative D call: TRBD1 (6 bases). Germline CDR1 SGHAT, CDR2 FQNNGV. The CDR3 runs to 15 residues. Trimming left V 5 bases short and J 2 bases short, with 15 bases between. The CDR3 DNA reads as TGTGCCAGCAGCCCGGACAGTCAAACCAACTATGGCTACACCTTC. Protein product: CASSPDSQTNYGYTF. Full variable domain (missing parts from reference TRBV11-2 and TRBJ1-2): EAGVAQSPRYKIIEKRQSVAFWCNPISGHATLYWYQQILGQGPKLLIQFQNNGVVDDSQLPKDRFSAERLKGVDSTLKIQPAKLEDSAVYLCASSPDSQTNYGYTFGSGTRLTVV.

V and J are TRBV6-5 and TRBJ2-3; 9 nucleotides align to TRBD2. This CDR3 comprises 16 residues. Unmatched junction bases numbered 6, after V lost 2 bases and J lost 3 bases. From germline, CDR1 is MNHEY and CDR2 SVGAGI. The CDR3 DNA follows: TGTGCCAGCAGTTACCGAGCTAGCGGGGTTACAGATACGCAGTATTTT. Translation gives CASSYRASGVTDTQYF.

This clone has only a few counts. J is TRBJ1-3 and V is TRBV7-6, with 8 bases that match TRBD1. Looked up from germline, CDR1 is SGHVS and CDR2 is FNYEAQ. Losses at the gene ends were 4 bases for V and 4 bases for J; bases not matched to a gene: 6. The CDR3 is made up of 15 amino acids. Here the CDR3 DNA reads TGTGCCAGCAGCTCCACAGGGGGGGCAGGAAACACCATATATTTT. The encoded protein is CASSSTGGAGNTIYF.

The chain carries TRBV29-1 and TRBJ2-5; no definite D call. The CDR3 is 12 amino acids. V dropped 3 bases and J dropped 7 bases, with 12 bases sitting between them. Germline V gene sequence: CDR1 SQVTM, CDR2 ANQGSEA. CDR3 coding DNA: TGCAGCGTTGACACTGTCCGAGGGACCCAGTACTTC. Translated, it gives CSVDTVRGTQYF.

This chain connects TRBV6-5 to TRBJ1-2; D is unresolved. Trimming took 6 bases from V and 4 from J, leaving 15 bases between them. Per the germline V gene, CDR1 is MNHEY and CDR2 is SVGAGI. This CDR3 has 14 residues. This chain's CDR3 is CASRKEGGAYGYTF. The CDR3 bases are TGTGCCAGCAGAAAGGAGGGTGGCGCCTATGGCTACACCTTC.

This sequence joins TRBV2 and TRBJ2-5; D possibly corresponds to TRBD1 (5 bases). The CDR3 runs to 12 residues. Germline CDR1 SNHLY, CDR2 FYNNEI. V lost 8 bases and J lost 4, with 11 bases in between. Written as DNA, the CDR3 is TGTGCCAGCCTTCTAACAGGAGAGACCCAGTACTTC. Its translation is CASLLTGETQYF.

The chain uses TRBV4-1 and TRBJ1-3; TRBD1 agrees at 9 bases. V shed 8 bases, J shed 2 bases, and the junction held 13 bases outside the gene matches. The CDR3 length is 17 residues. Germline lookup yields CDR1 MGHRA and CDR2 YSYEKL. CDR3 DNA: TGCGCCAGCTCCCGACAGGGGGTTGTTTTGGCTGGAAACACCATATATTTT. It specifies CASSRQGVVLAGNTIYF.

For the CDR3, the DNA is TGTGCCAGCAGCGTAGGGAGGGTAGCCGGGGAGCTGTTTTTT. Amino acids: CASSVGRVAGELFF. The rearrangement joins TRBV9 to TRBJ2-2; D might be TRBD2 (6 bases). The CDR3 spans 14 residues. The germline V gene has CDR1 SGDLS and CDR2 YYNGEE. V lost 0 bases, J lost 6 bases, and 9 bases lay in between.

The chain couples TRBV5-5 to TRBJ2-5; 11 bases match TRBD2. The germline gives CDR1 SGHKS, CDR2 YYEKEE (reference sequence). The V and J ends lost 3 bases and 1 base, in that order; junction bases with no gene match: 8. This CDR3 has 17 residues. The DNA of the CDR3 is TGTGCCAGCAGCTGGACTCAGGGACTAGCGGTCCAAGAGACCCAGTACTTC. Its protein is CASSWTQGLAVQETQYF.

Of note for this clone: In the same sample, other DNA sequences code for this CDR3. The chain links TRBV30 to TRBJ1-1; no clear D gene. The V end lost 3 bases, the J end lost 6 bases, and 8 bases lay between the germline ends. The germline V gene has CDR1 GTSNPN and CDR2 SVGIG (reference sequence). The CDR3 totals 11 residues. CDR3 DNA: TGTGCCTGGAGCCGCGCCTCTGAAGCTTTCTTT. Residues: CAWSRASEAFF.

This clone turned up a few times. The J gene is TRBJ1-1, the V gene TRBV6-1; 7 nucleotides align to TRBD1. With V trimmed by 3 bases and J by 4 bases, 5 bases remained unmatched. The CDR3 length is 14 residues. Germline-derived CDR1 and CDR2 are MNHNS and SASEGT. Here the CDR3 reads CASSEYRGPTEAFF. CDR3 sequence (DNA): TGTGCCAGCAGTGAGTACAGGGGACCCACTGAAGCTTTCTTT.

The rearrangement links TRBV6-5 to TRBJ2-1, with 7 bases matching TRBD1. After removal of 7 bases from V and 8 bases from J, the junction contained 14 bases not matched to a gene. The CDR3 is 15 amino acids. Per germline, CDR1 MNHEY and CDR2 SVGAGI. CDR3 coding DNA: TGTGCCAGCAAGACTCCGGGACAGAGTATACATGAGCAGTTCTTC. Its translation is CASKTPGQSIHEQFF.

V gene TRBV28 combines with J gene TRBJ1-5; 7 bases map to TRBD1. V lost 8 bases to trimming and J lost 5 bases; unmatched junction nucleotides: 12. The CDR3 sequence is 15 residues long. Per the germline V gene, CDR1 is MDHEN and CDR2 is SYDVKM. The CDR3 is CASQLQGVGYQPQHF. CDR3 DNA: TGTGCCAGCCAGCTCCAGGGGGTCGGATATCAGCCCCAGCATTTT. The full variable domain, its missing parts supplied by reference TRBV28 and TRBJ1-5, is DVKVTQSSRYLVKRTGEKVFLECVQDMDHENMFWYRQDPGLGLRLIYFSYDVKMKEKGDIPEGYSVSREKKERFSLILESASTNQTSMYLCASQLQGVGYQPQHFGDGTRLSIL.

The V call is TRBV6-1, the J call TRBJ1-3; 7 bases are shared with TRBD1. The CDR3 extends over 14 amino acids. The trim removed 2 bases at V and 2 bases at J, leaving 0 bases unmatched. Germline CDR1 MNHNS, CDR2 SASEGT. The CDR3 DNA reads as TGTGCCAGCAGTGAAACAGGGGCTGGAAACACCATATATTTT. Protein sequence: CASSETGAGNTIYF.

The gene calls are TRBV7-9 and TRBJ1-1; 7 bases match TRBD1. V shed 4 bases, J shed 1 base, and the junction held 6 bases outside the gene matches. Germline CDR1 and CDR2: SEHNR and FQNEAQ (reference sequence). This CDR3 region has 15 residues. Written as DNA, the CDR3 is TGTGCCAGCAGCTCCCTGGGACAGCCGAACACTGAAGCTTTCTTT. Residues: CASSSLGQPNTEAFF.

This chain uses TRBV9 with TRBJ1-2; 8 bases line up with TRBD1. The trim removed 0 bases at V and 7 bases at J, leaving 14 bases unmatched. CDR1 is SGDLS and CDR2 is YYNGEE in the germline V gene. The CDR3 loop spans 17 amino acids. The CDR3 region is CASSVAPDRGGSRGYTF. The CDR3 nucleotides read TGTGCCAGCAGCGTAGCCCCCGACAGGGGAGGTTCTCGTGGCTACACCTTC.

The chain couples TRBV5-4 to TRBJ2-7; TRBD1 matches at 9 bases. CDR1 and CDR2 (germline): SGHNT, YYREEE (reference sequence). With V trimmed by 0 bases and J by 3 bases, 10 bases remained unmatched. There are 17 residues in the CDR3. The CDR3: CASSLGTGGGVGYEQYF. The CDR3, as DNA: TGTGCCAGCAGCTTGGGAACAGGGGGCGGAGTTGGCTACGAGCAGTACTTC.

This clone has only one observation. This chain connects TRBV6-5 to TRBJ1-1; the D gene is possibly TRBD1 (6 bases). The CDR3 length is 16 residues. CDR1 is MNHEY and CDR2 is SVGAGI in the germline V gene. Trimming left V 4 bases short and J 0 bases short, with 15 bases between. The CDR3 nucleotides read TGTGCCAGCAGTTCCGCCGCGGGGGCGATGAACACTGAAGCTTTCTTT. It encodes CASSSAAGAMNTEAFF.

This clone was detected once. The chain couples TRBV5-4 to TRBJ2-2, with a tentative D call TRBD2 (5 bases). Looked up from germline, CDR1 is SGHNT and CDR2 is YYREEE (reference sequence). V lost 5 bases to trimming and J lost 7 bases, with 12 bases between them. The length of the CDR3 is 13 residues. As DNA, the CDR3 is TGTGCCAGCAGGTTCCAAGGAGGCGGGGAGCTGTTTTTT. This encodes CASRFQGGGELFF.

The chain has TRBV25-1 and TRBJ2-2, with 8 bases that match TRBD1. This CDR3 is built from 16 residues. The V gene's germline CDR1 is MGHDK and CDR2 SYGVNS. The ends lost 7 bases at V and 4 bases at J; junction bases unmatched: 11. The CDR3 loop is CASTRATGAVTGELFF. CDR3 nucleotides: TGTGCCAGCACCAGGGCGACAGGGGCGGTCACCGGGGAGCTGTTTTTT.

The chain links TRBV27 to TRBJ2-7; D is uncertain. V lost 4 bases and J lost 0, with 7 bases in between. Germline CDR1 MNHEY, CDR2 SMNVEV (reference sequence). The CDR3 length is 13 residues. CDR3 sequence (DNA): TGTGCCAGCAGTTCTAGTAGCTCCTACGAGCAGTACTTC. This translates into CASSSSSSYEQYF.

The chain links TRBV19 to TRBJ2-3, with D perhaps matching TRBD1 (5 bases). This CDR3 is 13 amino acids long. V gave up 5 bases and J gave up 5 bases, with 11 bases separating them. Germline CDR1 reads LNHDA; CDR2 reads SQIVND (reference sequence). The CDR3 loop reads CASSPPREDTQYF. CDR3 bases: TGTGCCAGTAGTCCCCCCAGGGAAGATACGCAGTATTTT.

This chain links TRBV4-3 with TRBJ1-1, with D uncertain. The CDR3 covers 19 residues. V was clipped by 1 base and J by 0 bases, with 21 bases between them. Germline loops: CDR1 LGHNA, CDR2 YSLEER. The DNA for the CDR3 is TGCGCCAGCAGCCAAGGAAGAGCTGGCAGACCGACTATGAACACTGAAGCTTTCTTT. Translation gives CASSQGRAGRPTMNTEAFF.

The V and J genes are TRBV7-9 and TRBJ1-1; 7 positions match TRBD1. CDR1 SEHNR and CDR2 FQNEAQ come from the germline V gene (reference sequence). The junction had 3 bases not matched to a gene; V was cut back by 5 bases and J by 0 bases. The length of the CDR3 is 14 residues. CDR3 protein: CASSVDRLNTEAFF. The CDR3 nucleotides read TGTGCCAGCAGCGTGGACAGGCTGAACACTGAAGCTTTCTTT.

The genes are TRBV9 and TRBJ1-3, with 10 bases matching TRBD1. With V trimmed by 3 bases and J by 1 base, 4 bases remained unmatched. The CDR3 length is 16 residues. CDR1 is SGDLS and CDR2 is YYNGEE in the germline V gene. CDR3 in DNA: TGTGCCAGCAGCGAAGGGACAGGGGTATCTGGAAACACCATATATTTT. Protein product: CASSEGTGVSGNTIYF.

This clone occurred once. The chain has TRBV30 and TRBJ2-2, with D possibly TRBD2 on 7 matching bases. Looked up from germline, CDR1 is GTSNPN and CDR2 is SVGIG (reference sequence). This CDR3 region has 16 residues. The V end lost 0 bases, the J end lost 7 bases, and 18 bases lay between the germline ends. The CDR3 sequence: CAWSVGRGAGVGELFF. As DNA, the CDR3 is TGTGCCTGGAGTGTAGGAAGGGGGGCGGGAGTCGGGGAGCTGTTTTTT.